One and the same sample provided the 22 T cell receptor beta chains below, sequenced in a study of T cells after yellow fever vaccination. TCRdb processed the 5' RACE reads anew with MiXCR; each CDR3 protein has one entry. This sample yields a few hundred thousand distinct CDR3 sequences, of which about 15% are seen a single time; 17% belongs to the top ten. The input for sequencing was PBMCs, taken 4 to 5 days after the first yellow fever vaccination. These receptors came from a young man who received the YFV17D yellow fever vaccine.

Only a few counts were recorded for this clonotype. The chain uses TRBV13 and TRBJ2-3; either TRBD1 or TRBD2 may fit D (5 bases each). The V end was cut by 5 bases, the J end by 2 bases, with 20 bases between. Germline CDR1 reads PRHDT; CDR2 reads FYEKMQ (reference sequence). This CDR3 spans 17 amino acids. The CDR3 sequence: CASSHRRGAGVTDTQYF. The CDR3 DNA is TGTGCCAGCAGCCACCGCCGAGGGGCTGGGGTCACAGATACGCAGTATTTT. The full variable domain, completed using reference TRBV13 and TRBJ2-3, is AAGVIQSPRHLIKEKRETATLKCYPIPRHDTVYWYQQGPGQDPQFLISFYEKMQSDKGSIPDRFSAQQFSDYHSELNMSSLELGDSALYFCASSHRRGAGVTDTQYFGPGTRLTVL.

In this sample, this clonotype turned up a few times. The V call is TRBV5-1, the J call TRBJ2-1; TRBD2 matches 12 bases. Trimming removed 6 bases from V and 7 bases from J; junction bases left unmatched: 11. The CDR3 spans 16 residues. The germline V gene has CDR1 SGHRS and CDR2 YFSETQ. The CDR3 DNA reads as TGCGCCAGCACCGACCTGACTAGCGGGGGACCGAATGAGCAGTTCTTC. Its translation is CASTDLTSGGPNEQFF.

The V gene is TRBV11-2, the J gene TRBJ1-1, with D possibly TRBD1 on 6 matching bases. Trimming left V 3 bases short and J 1 base short, with 21 bases between. The CDR3 has 18 residues. The germline V gene has CDR1 SGHAT and CDR2 FQNNGV. Here the CDR3 DNA reads TGTGCCAGCAGCTTCCAAACCCTACGACAGGCGGGGAACACTGAAGCTTTCTTT. The encoded protein is CASSFQTLRQAGNTEAFF.

The table lists this clonotype with a few counts. The J gene is TRBJ2-7, the V gene TRBV6-1, with D perhaps assigned TRBD1 or TRBD2 (6 bases each). The CDR3 is made up of 16 amino acids. Germline loops: CDR1 MNHNS, CDR2 SASEGT. The V gene lost 8 bases and the J gene lost 3 bases, with 23 bases spanning the gap. The DNA of the CDR3 is TGTGCCAGCGATCGGATTAGGGGGGCCCCTAGCTACGAGCAGTACTTC. Its translation: CASDRIRGAPSYEQYF.

This clonotype was observed a handful of times. The V and J genes are TRBV7-2 and TRBJ2-3; 9 nucleotides match TRBD2. V gave up 5 bases and J gave up 4 bases; unmatched junction bases: 13. The CDR3 consists of 17 residues. Germline V gives CDR1 SGHTA, CDR2 FQGNSA. In nucleotides, the CDR3 is TGTGCCAGCAGCCCGACTGCAGCGGGGGGCCGCGCAGATACGCAGTATTTT. This sequence encodes CASSPTAAGGRADTQYF.

This clonotype was seen only a few times. The genes are TRBV4-1 and TRBJ2-3; 7 positions match TRBD2. Looked up from germline, CDR1 is MGHRA and CDR2 is YSYEKL. J was trimmed by 0 bases and V by 0 bases; bases with no gene match: 3. The length of the CDR3 is 16 residues. The CDR3 is CASSQEAGSSTDTQYF. In nucleotides, the CDR3 is TGCGCCAGCAGCCAAGAAGCGGGGTCTAGCACAGATACGCAGTATTTT.

This clonotype was observed a few times. This sequence joins TRBV12-3 or TRBV12-4 and TRBJ2-4, with D perhaps matching TRBD1 (6 bases). The ends were cut back, 3 bases at V and 9 bases at J, with 15 bases in the middle. The CDR3 has 14 amino acids. CDR3 in DNA: TGTGCCAGCAGTTTTGGGGAAGGGGGAATCATTCAGTACTTC. Protein sequence: CASSFGEGGIIQYF.

This clonotype showed up just a few times. The chain uses TRBV7-2 and TRBJ2-1; D may be TRBD1 (7 bases). Germline values: CDR1 SGHTA, CDR2 FQGNSA. V lost 5 bases and J 9 bases, leaving 20 bases between the germline ends. The CDR3 loop spans 15 amino acids. CDR3 region: CASSTTSIAGGEQFF. The CDR3 DNA follows: TGTGCCAGCAGCACTACTAGCATTGCAGGGGGTGAGCAGTTCTTC. Full variable domain (remainder filled in from reference TRBV7-2 and TRBJ2-1): GAGVSQSPSNKVTEKGKDVELRCDPISGHTALYWYRQSLGQGLEFLIYFQGNSAPDKSGLPSDRFSAERTGGSVSTLTIQRTQQEDSAVYLCASSTTSIAGGEQFFGPGTRLTVL.

V and J are TRBV15 and TRBJ2-7; no clear D. The CDR3 covers 13 residues. The germline V gene encodes CDR1 LNHNV and CDR2 YYDKDF (reference sequence). V was clipped by 0 bases and J by 6 bases, with 9 bases between them. The CDR3 here is CATSRDASLEQYF. CDR3 sequence (DNA): TGTGCCACCAGCAGAGATGCGAGCCTCGAGCAGTACTTC.

This chain joins TRBV21-1 and TRBJ1-4; the D call of TRBD1 is as the table states it, not checked on the DNA. TRBV21-1 is listed as a pseudogene. This CDR3 is built from 12 residues. CDR3 in DNA: TGTGCCAGAACCGACCCGGGAGGAAAACTGTTTTTT. Its translation: CARTDPGGKLFF.

This clonotype has more than one count but fewer than ten. This chain connects TRBV20-1 to TRBJ2-3; 8 bases are shared with TRBD2. V lost 8 bases, J lost 3 bases, and 7 bases stayed unmatched. This CDR3 contains 13 residues. Germline CDR1 reads DFQATT; CDR2 reads SNEGSKA (reference sequence). CDR3 region: CSQEGLGTDTQYF. The CDR3 DNA sequence: TGCAGTCAGGAGGGACTAGGTACAGATACGCAGTATTTT.

The chain is built from TRBV5-1 and TRBJ1-1, with D unresolved. Trimming stripped 1 base from V and 0 bases from J, with 7 bases between. The CDR3 is 14 residues long. Germline CDR1 and CDR2: SGHRS and YFSETQ. CDR3 sequence: CASSLQSLNTEAFF. Written as DNA, the CDR3 is TGCGCCAGCAGCTTGCAGTCCCTGAACACTGAAGCTTTCTTT. Looking up the rest from reference TRBV5-1 and TRBJ1-1 gives the full variable domain: KAGVTQTPRYLIKTRGQQVTLSCSPISGHRSVSWYQQTPGQGLQFLFEYFSETQRNKGNFPGRFSGRQFSNSRSEMNVSTLELGDSALYLCASSLQSLNTEAFFGQGTRLTVV.

The genes are TRBV7-2 and TRBJ1-5; D is unresolved. The germline gives CDR1 SGHTA, CDR2 FQGNSA. The CDR3 covers 16 residues. The V gene lost 5 bases and the J gene lost 7 bases, with 21 bases spanning the gap. For the CDR3, the DNA is TGTGCCAGCAGCCCTGGGCCCTCTCGAGGTAACCAGCCCCAGCATTTT. As protein: CASSPGPSRGNQPQHF.

Concerning this clonotype itself: An end of the junction does not agree with germline; a read error may underlie this. The chain joins TRBV7-9 to TRBJ1-1, with TRBD1 matching over 7 bases. Germline CDR1 reads SEHNR; CDR2 reads FQNEAQ (reference sequence). The CDR3 is made up of 16 amino acids. CDR3 nucleotides: TGTGCCAGCAGCCCGAGAGGACAGGTTATGAACACTGTAGCTTTCTTT. It translates to CASSPRGQVMNTVAFF.

In its sample, this clonotype was seen many times. In DNA, the CDR3 is TGTGCCAGCAGCTCCCGAGGGGGGGGGAAGTTGCAGGAGCAGTTCTTC. Residues: CASSSRGGGKLQEQFF. This chain connects TRBV7-2 to TRBJ2-1; D might be TRBD2 (7 bases). The length of the CDR3 is 16 residues. Germline CDR1 reads SGHTA; CDR2 reads FQGNSA. The V end lost 4 bases, the J end lost 10 bases, and 23 bases lay between the germline ends.

There are a few counts of this clonotype. This sequence joins TRBV27 and TRBJ1-1; D gene ambiguous. The CDR3 is 13 residues long. V lost 4 bases to trimming and J lost 4 bases, with 10 bases between them. CDR1 is MNHEY, CDR2 SMNVEV, per germline (reference sequence). CDR3 amino acids: CASSSRKGTEAFF. CDR3 in DNA: TGTGCCAGCAGTTCACGAAAAGGCACTGAAGCTTTCTTT.

The chain couples TRBV6-5 to TRBJ2-5, with D possibly being TRBD2 (5 bases). This CDR3 has 14 amino acids. Trimming cost V 5 bases and J 5 bases, with 15 bases left between them. Germline CDR1 is MNHEY and CDR2 is SVGAGI. CDR3 loop: CASSNGGYLETQYF. The CDR3 DNA follows: TGTGCCAGCAGTAACGGCGGGTATTTGGAGACCCAGTACTTC.

This chain links TRBV29-1 with TRBJ2-2; the D gene is possibly TRBD1 (5 bases). The CDR3 is 14 amino acids. V was shortened by 4 bases and J by 1 base, with 10 bases between the two germline ends. Germline assignment: CDR1 SQVTM and CDR2 ANQGSEA. The DNA for the CDR3 is TGCAGCGTTGTTGAGACAGAGAACACCGGGGAGCTGTTTTTT. It is translated as CSVVETENTGELFF.

V usage is TRBV20-1 and J usage is TRBJ2-7; D gene unclear. V shed 0 bases and J shed 2 bases, with 8 bases lying between them. CDR3 length: 13 amino acids. Germline values: CDR1 DFQATT, CDR2 SNEGSKA (reference sequence). CDR3 DNA: TGCAGTGCTAGAGATCCCGCAACCTACGAGCAGTACTTC. Amino acids: CSARDPATYEQYF.

This clonotype appeared a few times. The rearrangement joins TRBV7-9 to TRBJ2-5, with TRBD2 identical over 11 bases. The CDR3 spans 15 residues. The junction had 5 bases not matched to a gene; V was cut back by 7 bases and J by 1 base. Germline loops: CDR1 SEHNR, CDR2 FQNEAQ (reference sequence). The CDR3 DNA follows: TGTGCCAGCATCCTAGCGGGGGGCTTCCAAGAGACCCAGTACTTC. Amino acid sequence: CASILAGGFQETQYF.

This clonotype was detected a few times. The chain uses TRBV20-1 and TRBJ2-7, with 11 bases matching TRBD2. This CDR3 region has 14 residues. CDR1 and CDR2 from the germline V gene are DFQATT and SNEGSKA (reference sequence). V lost 5 bases, J lost 3 bases, and 6 bases stayed unmatched. The CDR3 bases are TGCAGTGCTGGACAGACTAGCGGGAACTACGAGCAGTACTTC. Translation gives CSAGQTSGNYEQYF.

The chain combines TRBV19 with TRBJ2-1, with D perhaps matching TRBD1 or TRBD2 (6 bases each). The length of the CDR3 is 15 residues. Looked up from germline, CDR1 is LNHDA and CDR2 is SQIVND (reference sequence). Trimming took 2 bases from V and 4 from J, leaving 12 bases between them. The CDR3 sequence is CASSILGGQYNEQFF. CDR3 sequence (DNA): TGTGCCAGTAGTATACTGGGGGGCCAATACAATGAGCAGTTCTTC.